Described below is a single T cell receptor beta chain sequence and its context. What it recognizes is unknown. The CDR3 is 12 amino acids. Per the germline V gene, CDR1 is MNHEY and CDR2 is SVGAGI. Trimming took 8 bases from V and 3 from J, leaving 7 bases between them. These data belong to a study of T cell repertoires and HLA-DP antigens. Profiled with immunoSEQ multiplex PCR; TCRdb holds only in-frame clones, not every one. The repertoire holds about 89,000 clones, with around nine tenths as singletons. J is TRBJ2-2 and V is TRBV6-5; D remains ambiguous. The origin of this receptor is a middle-aged man in good health and CMV-seronegative. Material: CD4+ T cells from PBMCs. CDR3 nucleotide sequence: TGTGCCAGCTTTGGCTACACCGGGGAGCTGTTTTTT. Translating gives CASFGYTGELFF.